This record concerns one T cell receptor (beta chain) sequence. This sample is drawn from a study of shared clonotypes between healthy human individuals. Replicate PCRs for sorted subsets used approximately 220 ng DNA; this equaled about 30,000 T cell genomes. Repertoires were generated with immunoSEQ multiplex PCR, while TCRdb's copy carries only in-frame clones and drops some. The table lists 2,500,000 or so clones, just over 90% of them singletons, with around 0.15% in the top ten. Trimming took 7 bases from V and 4 from J; bases not matched to a gene: 6. The CDR3 runs to 13 residues. Germline V gene lookup returns CDR1 MNHNS and CDR2 SASEGT.

Sequenced sample: naive CD4+ T cells sorted from blood. Described subset: CD45RA+ positively selected. The V call is TRBV6-1, the J call TRBJ2-7; 8 bases fit TRBD2. This clonotype originated in a man younger than 35 in good health. In nucleotides, the CDR3 is TGTGCCAGCACGAGCGGGAGAAAGTACGAGCAGTACTTC. The encoded protein is CASTSGRKYEQYF.